This T cell receptor beta chain emerged from a study of T cells in Graves' hyperthyroidism and ophthalmopathy. Germline loops: CDR1 SQVTM, CDR2 ANQGSEA. This CDR3 has 11 amino acids. Trimming took 8 bases from V and 7 from J, leaving 14 bases between them. Template material for amplifying TCR beta CDR3 regions consisted of RNA transcripts. HTBI primers were employed in a first-round RT-PCR of the TCR CDR3. From the multiplex PCR reads, TCRdb called clonotypes with MiXCR, one entry per CDR3 protein. The sample has more than 550,000 distinct CDR3 sequences; roughly 46% are singletons. The chain is built from TRBV29-1 and TRBJ1-1, with no clear D. The TCR was taken from an adult man with Graves' disease, either hyperthyroidism or ophthalmopathy (not recorded which). Sequencing input: peripheral blood or thyroid tissue (not recorded which). The CDR3 sequence: CSLGGIYEAFF. In DNA, the CDR3 is TGCAGCTTAGGAGGGATTTATGAAGCTTTCTTT.